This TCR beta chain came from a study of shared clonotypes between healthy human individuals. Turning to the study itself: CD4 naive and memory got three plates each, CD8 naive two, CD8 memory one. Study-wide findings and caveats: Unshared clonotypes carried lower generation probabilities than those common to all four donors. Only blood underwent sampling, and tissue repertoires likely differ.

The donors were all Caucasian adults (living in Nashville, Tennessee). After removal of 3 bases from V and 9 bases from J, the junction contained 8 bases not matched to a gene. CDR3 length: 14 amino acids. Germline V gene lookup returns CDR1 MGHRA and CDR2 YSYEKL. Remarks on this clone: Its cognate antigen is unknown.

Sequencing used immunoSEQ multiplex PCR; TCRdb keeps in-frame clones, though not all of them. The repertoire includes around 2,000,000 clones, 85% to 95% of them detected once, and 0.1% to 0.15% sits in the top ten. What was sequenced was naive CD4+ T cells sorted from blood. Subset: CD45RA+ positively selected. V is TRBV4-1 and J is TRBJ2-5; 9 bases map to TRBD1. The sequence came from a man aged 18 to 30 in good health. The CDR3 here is CASSQWDRAEAQYF. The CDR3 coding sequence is TGCGCCAGCAGCCAGTGGGACAGGGCGGAGGCCCAGTACTTC.